The 28 T cell receptor beta chains in this list originate from one sample, sequenced in a study of T-cell memory formation after mild COVID-19. TCRdb called the 5' RACE reads again in MiXCR, with one record for every CDR3 protein. This table has 200,000 to 300,000 distinct CDR3 sequences, 15% to 20% appearing once. The sequenced material came from PBMCs or a T cell subset sorted from them (not recorded which). These receptors came from a young man who had mild COVID-19 (a few samples of this study predate the infection). Cell type and time point are not known.

A few counts support this clonotype. The gene calls are TRBV6-2 or TRBV6-3 and TRBJ2-7, with D hard to call. The CDR3 consists of 14 residues. Trimming pared 0 bases from V and 5 bases from J, leaving 11 bases between. From germline, CDR1 is MNHEY and CDR2 SVGEGT. The CDR3 region is CASSYSQVSDEQYF. For the CDR3, the DNA is TGTGCCAGCAGTTACTCGCAGGTTTCCGACGAGCAGTACTTC.

The V gene is TRBV20-1, the J gene TRBJ1-4; TRBD1 agrees at 8 bases. Trimming removed 2 bases from V and 8 bases from J; junction bases left unmatched: 7. CDR3 size: 14 residues. The germline V gene encodes CDR1 DFQATT and CDR2 SNEGSKA (reference sequence). The DNA of the CDR3 is TGCAGTGCTAGAAAGGGGACAGGAGGGGAAAAACTGTTTTTT. Residues: CSARKGTGGEKLFF.

The V call is TRBV7-2, the J call TRBJ2-2; 8 bases fit TRBD1. The CDR3 is 16 residues long. V lost 6 bases to trimming and J lost 3 bases; unmatched junction nucleotides: 9. The germline gives CDR1 SGHTA, CDR2 FQGNSA. This CDR3 reads CASRPSGGAYTGELFF. The DNA of the CDR3 is TGTGCCAGCAGGCCTTCAGGGGGCGCTTACACCGGGGAGCTGTTTTTT.

This clonotype was recorded many times. The chain joins TRBV5-6 to TRBJ1-6; D not certain. From germline, CDR1 is SGHDT and CDR2 YYEEEE. Trimming took off 0 bases at V and 0 bases at J, with 4 bases between the two ends. The CDR3 totals 15 residues. CDR3 nucleotides: TGTGCCAGCAGCTTGGGGAGCTCCTATAATTCACCCCTCCACTTT. Translation gives CASSLGSSYNSPLHF.

This clonotype came up a few times. The chain is built from TRBV7-9 and TRBJ1-4; 9 positions agree with TRBD1. CDR3 length equals 16 residues. Germline CDR1 and CDR2: SEHNR and FQNEAQ (reference sequence). J gave up 5 bases and V 2 bases, and 6 bases lay outside the gene matches. Here the CDR3 reads CASSLSDRGRNEKLFF. Written as DNA, the CDR3 is TGTGCCAGCAGCTTATCGGACAGGGGACGGAATGAAAAACTGTTTTTT.

This clonotype was picked up a small number of times. The V and J genes are TRBV10-3 and TRBJ1-5; 10 bases map to TRBD1. Germline V gene sequence: CDR1 ENHRY, CDR2 SYGVKD. CDR3 size: 15 residues. The ends lost 6 bases at V and 4 bases at J; junction bases unmatched: 6. The CDR3: CAIRTGTGENQPQHF. As DNA, the CDR3 is TGTGCCATCAGAACCGGGACAGGGGAAAATCAGCCCCAGCATTTT.

This clonotype turned up a few times. CDR3 residues: CASSYYLGNTEAFF. CDR3 nucleotide sequence: TGTGCCAGCAGTTACTATTTGGGGAACACTGAAGCTTTCTTT. The chain uses TRBV6-5 and TRBJ1-1, with D unclear. Trimming shortened V by 1 base and J by 1 base, and 7 bases separated the two germline ends. CDR3 length: 14 residues. Germline assignment: CDR1 MNHEY and CDR2 SVGAGI.

The rearrangement links TRBV6-2 or TRBV6-3 to TRBJ2-3, with a tentative D call TRBD1 (6 bases). Germline loops: CDR1 MNHEY, CDR2 SVGEGT. With 6 bases removed from V and 2 bases from J, the gap between germline ends came to 12 bases. The CDR3 sequence is 14 residues long. The CDR3 here is CASRNDRPTDTQYF. DNA for the CDR3: TGTGCCAGCAGGAACGACAGGCCCACAGATACGCAGTATTTT.

The chain links TRBV6-2 or TRBV6-3 to TRBJ2-7; 7 nucleotides match TRBD1. The CDR3 sequence is 15 residues long. Germline CDR1 is MNHEY and CDR2 is SVGEGT. V was clipped by 2 bases and J by 0 bases; unmatched bases: 4. This CDR3 is CASSYHRDSSYEQYF. The CDR3 DNA follows: TGTGCCAGCAGTTACCACCGGGACAGCTCCTACGAGCAGTACTTC.

This clonotype was counted between two and nine times. CDR3 sequence reads: CSASGSTDTQYF. The CDR3 coding sequence is TGCAGTGCTAGCGGTAGCACAGATACGCAGTATTTT. This chain joins TRBV20-1 and TRBJ2-3, with D unresolved. CDR3 length: 12 amino acids. V was trimmed by 3 bases and J by 0 bases, leaving 4 bases between them. The V gene's germline CDR1 is DFQATT and CDR2 SNEGSKA (reference sequence).

V is TRBV30 and J is TRBJ1-1; 7 positions match TRBD1. Germline V lookup: CDR1 GTSNPN, CDR2 SVGIG (reference sequence). V lost 0 bases and J lost 4; bases outside the gene matches: 5. This CDR3 region has 14 residues. The chain's CDR3 is CAWSVQGGSTEAFF. The CDR3 DNA reads TGTGCCTGGAGTGTACAAGGGGGCAGCACTGAAGCTTTCTTT.

The gene calls are TRBV28 and TRBJ1-6, with TRBD1 identical over 8 bases. The CDR3 spans 14 residues. With 3 bases clipped from V and 8 bases from J, the junction kept 3 bases outside the gene matches. Per the germline V gene, CDR1 is MDHEN and CDR2 is SYDVKM. CDR3 loop: CASSLTGDYSPLHF. CDR3 sequence (DNA): TGTGCCAGCAGTTTGACAGGGGATTATTCACCCCTCCACTTT.

The V and J genes are TRBV7-2 and TRBJ1-4; D ambiguous. Germline V gene data show CDR1 as SGHTA and CDR2 as FQGNSA. This CDR3 has 15 amino acids. With 4 bases removed from V and 5 bases from J, the gap between germline ends came to 14 bases. The CDR3 reads CASSSIGPINEKLFF. CDR3 in DNA: TGTGCCAGCAGCTCAATCGGACCTATAAATGAAAAACTGTTTTTT.

A single count supports this clonotype. V and J are TRBV18 and TRBJ1-5, with TRBD1 as a possible D gene (6 bases). The germline CDR1 and CDR2 sequences are KGHSH and LQKENI. V lost 3 bases to trimming and J lost 4 bases, with 22 bases between them. The CDR3 covers 18 residues. CDR3 DNA: TGTGCCAGCTCACCGTCACGGTTCTGGGGGGGGCCTAATCAGCCCCAGCATTTT. The encoded protein is CASSPSRFWGGPNQPQHF.

The chain joins TRBV12-3 or TRBV12-4 to TRBJ2-1; maybe TRBD2 (5 bases). V lost 2 bases and J lost 2, with 7 bases in between. This CDR3 has 14 residues. As DNA, the CDR3 is TGTGCCAGCAGTTTACAACTAGCCTACAATGAGCAGTTCTTC. Protein sequence: CASSLQLAYNEQFF.

The table lists this clonotype with a few counts. The chain links TRBV4-1 to TRBJ1-1; 7 bases line up with TRBD1. Trimming cost V 3 bases and J 2 bases; bases outside gene matches: 6. Germline V gene sequence: CDR1 MGHRA, CDR2 YSYEKL. The CDR3 contains 15 residues. In nucleotides, the CDR3 is TGCGCCAGCAGCCAGTCCGGGACAGCAAACACTGAAGCTTTCTTT. It yields the protein CASSQSGTANTEAFF.

V usage is TRBV20-1 and J usage is TRBJ1-1; D may be TRBD1 (6 bases). Germline assignment: CDR1 DFQATT and CDR2 SNEGSKA (reference sequence). With 6 bases removed from V and 11 bases from J, the gap between germline ends came to 31 bases. The CDR3 sequence is 16 residues long. CDR3 in DNA: TGCAGTGCAGGACAGTTTGAACGGGGGGCTCGTCGTGCGGCTTTCTTT. This gives the protein CSAGQFERGARRAAFF.

This clonotype was seen only a few times. The chain joins TRBV9 to TRBJ2-3, with 7 bases that match TRBD2. The CDR3 length is 13 residues. V shed 5 bases, J shed 3 bases, and the junction held 3 bases outside the gene matches. Germline V gene sequence: CDR1 SGDLS, CDR2 YYNGEE. The CDR3 region has the DNA TGTGCCAGCAGGGGGGGGAGGACAGATACGCAGTATTTT. Its translation is CASRGGRTDTQYF.

The rearrangement joins TRBV7-6 to TRBJ1-4; perhaps TRBD1 as D (5 bases). This CDR3 has 14 amino acids. Germline CDR1 SGHVS, CDR2 FNYEAQ. The V end lost 4 bases, the J end lost 6 bases, and 12 bases lay between the germline ends. CDR3 region: CASSSRRGHEKLFF. DNA for the CDR3: TGTGCCAGCAGCTCCCGGCGGGGCCATGAAAAACTGTTTTTT.

This rearrangement joins TRBV6-1 to TRBJ2-5; D is perhaps TRBD2 (6 bases). CDR1 is MNHNS, CDR2 SASEGT, per germline. Deletions cut 6 bases from V and 5 bases from J, with 10 bases between. This CDR3 has 12 amino acids. The chain's CDR3 is CASSRDFETQYF. The CDR3 region has the DNA TGTGCCAGCAGCCGGGACTTTGAGACCCAGTACTTC.

This clonotype occurred a few times. The V gene is TRBV12-3 or TRBV12-4, the J gene TRBJ1-1, with 10 bases that match TRBD1. The trim removed 1 base at V and 4 bases at J, leaving 9 bases unmatched. This CDR3 contains 17 residues. The CDR3 DNA follows: TGTGCCAGCAGTTTAGGACAGGGGGCTTTGGTGGGCACTGAAGCTTTCTTT. Translation: CASSLGQGALVGTEAFF.

In its sample, this clonotype was seen a few times. This rearrangement joins TRBV6-6 to TRBJ2-5, with 7 bases fitting TRBD2. CDR1 and CDR2 (germline): MNHNY, SVGAGI (reference sequence). CDR3 length: 14 residues. Losses at the gene ends were 5 bases for V and 4 bases for J; bases not matched to a gene: 7. The CDR3 region is CASSPPAGPETQYF. In DNA, the CDR3 is TGTGCCAGCAGTCCCCCAGCGGGGCCAGAGACCCAGTACTTC.

CDR3 bases: TGTGCCAGCAGCCAAGGGTGGCAGGGGAATAATTCACCCCTCCACTTT. This encodes CASSQGWQGNNSPLHF. The rearrangement links TRBV3-1 to TRBJ1-6, with D possibly TRBD1 on 6 matching bases. The V end was cut by 1 base, the J end by 5 bases, with 12 bases between. In germline, CDR1 is LGHDT, CDR2 YNNKEL (reference sequence). The CDR3 length is 16 residues.

The V call is TRBV6-5, the J call TRBJ2-7; maybe TRBD1 (5 bases). Germline V gene lookup returns CDR1 MNHEY and CDR2 SVGAGI. Between the trimmed V and J ends, which lost 0 bases and 5 bases, there was a span of 8 bases. The CDR3 is 13 residues long. CDR3: CASSYSEGDEQYF. DNA of the CDR3: TGTGCCAGCAGTTACTCTGAAGGGGACGAGCAGTACTTC.

This clonotype was counted at least ten times. J is TRBJ1-3 and V is TRBV18, with D perhaps TRBD1 (6 bases). Trimming pared 3 bases from V and 0 bases from J, leaving 9 bases between. This CDR3 has 15 residues. Germline V gene data show CDR1 as KGHSH and CDR2 as LQKENI. Here the CDR3 DNA reads TGTGCCAGCTCACCTGAACAGGGCTCTGGAAACACCATATATTTT. Translated, it gives CASSPEQGSGNTIYF.

This clonotype turned up a few times. CDR3 residues: CASSATGGGNQPQHF. The CDR3 region has the DNA TGTGCCAGCAGCGCGACGGGGGGAGGGAATCAGCCCCAGCATTTT. This chain joins TRBV7-2 and TRBJ1-5; tentative D call: TRBD1 (5 bases). V lost 5 bases and J lost 4, with 15 bases in between. CDR1 and CDR2 (germline): SGHTA, FQGNSA. This CDR3 spans 15 amino acids.

V and J are TRBV4-3 and TRBJ2-3, with TRBD1 identical over 10 bases. The CDR3 spans 15 residues. CDR1 is LGHNA and CDR2 is YSLEER in the germline V gene. Trimming removed 3 bases from V and 6 bases from J; junction bases left unmatched: 6. The CDR3 sequence: CASSQGTGAFDTQYF. The CDR3 nucleotides are TGCGCCAGCAGCCAGGGGACAGGGGCTTTCGATACGCAGTATTTT.

This clonotype has just a few counts. V usage is TRBV28 and J usage is TRBJ2-1; 8 positions match TRBD2. J lost 7 bases, V lost 6 bases, and 11 bases had no gene match. Germline V gene lookup returns CDR1 MDHEN and CDR2 SYDVKM. The CDR3 contains 15 residues. CDR3 in DNA: TGTGCCAGCAGCAGGCGGCTGATAGCGGGGAATGAGCAGTTCTTC. It is translated as CASSRRLIAGNEQFF.